These T cell receptor beta chains were read from a single sample in a study of CD8+ T cells in alopecia areata. Produced via immunoSEQ multiplex PCR; TCRdb's table is partial and in-frame only. The sample shows more than 150,000 clones, around 60% of them seen only once. The sample was CD4+ T cells sorted from blood, taken at week 4, from a patient treated with tofacitinib. The origin of the receptors is a human donor with alopecia areata. CDR3s include the opening cysteine and the closing phenylalanine or tryptophan. D genes are given only for firm matches. Not every row has a clone size; where given, it reads once, few, many or a size class.

D gene: NA
V gene: TRBV6-6
J gene: TRBJ2-2
clone size: NA
CDR3 protein: CASTMRGLGGELFF
CDR3 DNA: TGTGCCAGCACCATGAGAGGATTGGGCGGGGAGCTGTTTTTT

D gene: NA
V gene: TRBV19
J gene: TRBJ1-5
clone size: few
CDR3 protein: CASSSGVRQPQHF
CDR3 DNA: TGTGCCAGTAGTAGCGGGGTGAGGCAGCCCCAGCATTTT

D gene: NA
V gene: TRBV7-9
J gene: TRBJ2-7
clone size: NA
CDR3 protein: CASSLSQSSYEQYF
CDR3 DNA: TGTGCCAGCAGCTTGAGCCAGAGCTCCTACGAGCAGTACTTC

D gene: NA
V gene: TRBV7-2
J gene: TRBJ1-2
clone size: NA
CDR3 protein: CASSPPRGATNYGYTF
CDR3 DNA: TGTGCCAGCAGCCCCCCTAGGGGAGCGACTAACTATGGCTACACCTTC

D gene: NA
V gene: TRBV15
J gene: TRBJ1-6
clone size: few
CDR3 protein: CATSRDFRQGGPPLHF
CDR3 DNA: TGTGCCACCAGCAGAGATTTTCGGCAGGGAGGCCCACCCCTCCACTTT

D gene: TRBD2
V gene: TRBV9
J gene: TRBJ2-1
clone size: NA
CDR3 protein: CASSQGLAANEQFF
CDR3 DNA: TGTGCCAGCAGCCAAGGACTAGCGGCAAATGAGCAGTTCTTC

D gene: NA
V gene: TRBV4-3
J gene: TRBJ1-2
clone size: few
CDR3 protein: CASSRIHGGRDYGYTF
CDR3 DNA: TGCGCCAGCAGCCGTATCCACGGGGGGAGGGACTATGGCTACACCTTC

D gene: NA
V gene: TRBV10-3
J gene: TRBJ1-1
clone size: NA
CDR3 protein: CAISEREREYTEAFF
CDR3 DNA: TGTGCCATCAGTGAACGTGAACGGGAGTACACTGAAGCTTTCTTT

D gene: NA
V gene: TRBV7-2
J gene: TRBJ2-5
clone size: NA
CDR3 protein: CAGETFPGETQYF
CDR3 DNA: TGTGCCGGCGAGACCTTTCCGGGGGAGACCCAGTACTTC

D gene: NA
V gene: TRBV7-2
J gene: TRBJ2-5
clone size: NA
CDR3 protein: CASSLLGAPQETQYF
CDR3 DNA: TGTGCCAGCAGCTTACTAGGAGCCCCCCAAGAGACCCAGTACTTC

D gene: NA
V gene: TRBV30
J gene: TRBJ2-3
clone size: NA
CDR3 protein: CAWSVMSTDTQYF
CDR3 DNA: TGTGCCTGGAGTGTAATGAGCACAGATACGCAGTATTTT

D gene: NA
V gene: TRBV25-1
J gene: TRBJ2-7
clone size: NA
CDR3 protein: CASSEYHEQYF
CDR3 DNA: TGTGCCAGCAGTGAATATCACGAGCAGTACTTC

D gene: NA
V gene: TRBV5-1
J gene: TRBJ1-1
clone size: once
CDR3 protein: CASSLNHNTEAFF
CDR3 DNA: TGCGCCAGCAGCTTAAACCATAACACTGAAGCTTTCTTT

D gene: NA
V gene: TRBV27
J gene: TRBJ1-6
clone size: few
CDR3 protein: CASSFGQVNSPLHF
CDR3 DNA: TGTGCCAGCAGTTTTGGGCAGGTTAATTCACCCCTCCACTTT

D gene: NA
V gene: TRBV14
J gene: TRBJ1-1
clone size: few
CDR3 protein: CASSPLRGMNTEAFF
CDR3 DNA: TGTGCCAGCAGCCCTCTACGGGGGATGAACACTGAAGCTTTCTTT

D gene: NA
V gene: TRBV28
J gene: TRBJ2-7
clone size: NA
CDR3 protein: CASRDTHSYEQYF
CDR3 DNA: TGTGCCAGCCGGGACACTCATTCCTACGAGCAGTACTTC

D gene: NA
V gene: TRBV30
J gene: TRBJ1-1
clone size: few
CDR3 protein: CAWSVWGPNTEAFF
CDR3 DNA: TGTGCCTGGAGTGTCTGGGGCCCGAACACTGAAGCTTTCTTT

D gene: TRBD1
V gene: TRBV7-9
J gene: TRBJ1-2
clone size: few
CDR3 protein: CASSGQGQGGGYTF
CDR3 DNA: TGTGCCAGCAGCGGCCAGGGACAGGGCGGGGGCTACACCTTC

D gene: TRBD2
V gene: TRBV4-3
J gene: TRBJ2-7
clone size: NA
CDR3 protein: CARDNGTIKSYEQYF
CDR3 DNA: TGCGCCAGGGACAACGGGACTATAAAATCCTACGAGCAGTACTTC

D gene: NA
V gene: TRBV25-1
J gene: TRBJ1-6
clone size: NA
CDR3 protein: CASSVTAVSPLHF
CDR3 DNA: TGTGCCAGCAGTGTGACAGCAGTTTCACCCCTCCACTTT

D gene: NA
V gene: TRBV30
J gene: TRBJ1-1
clone size: NA
CDR3 protein: CAWTPLLTGLSEAFF
CDR3 DNA: TGTGCCTGGACTCCTCTTCTTACAGGGTTGAGTGAAGCTTTCTTT

D gene: TRBD1
V gene: TRBV25-1
J gene: TRBJ1-1
clone size: NA
CDR3 protein: CASSGGPGDSSEAFF
CDR3 DNA: TGTGCCAGCAGTGGGGGACCTGGGGACAGCTCTGAAGCTTTCTTT

D gene: NA
V gene: TRBV30
J gene: TRBJ2-2
clone size: NA
CDR3 protein: CAWTSGAGELFF
CDR3 DNA: TGTGCCTGGACGAGTGGGGCCGGGGAGCTGTTTTTT

D gene: NA
V gene: TRBV27
J gene: TRBJ2-7
clone size: few
CDR3 protein: CASSRGLNYEQYF
CDR3 DNA: TGTGCCAGCAGCCGCGGACTGAACTACGAGCAGTACTTC

D gene: TRBD1
V gene: TRBV30
J gene: TRBJ1-6
clone size: NA
CDR3 protein: CAWSTGQRNSPLHF
CDR3 DNA: TGTGCCTGGAGTACGGGACAGAGGAATTCACCCCTCCACTTT

D gene: NA
V gene: TRBV29-1
J gene: TRBJ1-2
clone size: NA
CDR3 protein: CSVDREGYTF
CDR3 DNA: TGCAGCGTTGACAGGGAGGGCTACACCTTC

D gene: TRBD1
V gene: TRBV4-1
J gene: TRBJ1-2
clone size: NA
CDR3 protein: CASSQVRLDRGFKGYGYTF
CDR3 DNA: TGCGCCAGCAGCCAAGTTAGGCTGGACAGGGGGTTTAAGGGATATGGCTACACCTTC

D gene: TRBD1
V gene: TRBV30
J gene: TRBJ2-7
clone size: NA
CDR3 protein: CAWSVGTVSYEQYF
CDR3 DNA: TGTGCCTGGAGTGTAGGGACAGTGTCATACGAGCAGTACTTC

D gene: NA
V gene: TRBV7-8
J gene: TRBJ2-5
clone size: NA
CDR3 protein: CASSLMGSAIQETQYF
CDR3 DNA: TGTGCCAGCAGCTTGATGGGCTCAGCCATCCAAGAGACCCAGTACTTC

D gene: NA
V gene: TRBV18
J gene: TRBJ1-1
clone size: NA
CDR3 protein: CASSNRQENTEAFF
CDR3 DNA: TGTGCCAGCTCAAACCGTCAGGAGAACACTGAAGCTTTCTTT

D gene: NA
V gene: TRBV30
J gene: TRBJ2-7
clone size: NA
CDR3 protein: CAWSVPGGSYEQYF
CDR3 DNA: TGTGCCTGGAGTGTCCCCGGGGGCAGCTACGAGCAGTACTTC

D gene: NA
V gene: TRBV5-1
J gene: TRBJ2-7
clone size: NA
CDR3 protein: CASRGAGPLYEQYF
CDR3 DNA: TGCGCCAGCCGTGGGGCAGGGCCTTTGTACGAGCAGTACTTC

D gene: TRBD2
V gene: TRBV7-2
J gene: TRBJ2-5
clone size: NA
CDR3 protein: CASSLGLAGETQYF
CDR3 DNA: TGTGCCAGCAGCTTAGGGCTAGCGGGGGAGACCCAGTACTTC

D gene: NA
V gene: TRBV2
J gene: TRBJ2-2
clone size: once
CDR3 protein: CASSEQGLANTGELFF
CDR3 DNA: TGTGCCAGCAGTGAACAGGGGTTGGCGAACACCGGGGAGCTGTTTTTT

D gene: NA
V gene: TRBV6-5
J gene: TRBJ1-2
clone size: NA
CDR3 protein: CASSYSLRVGGYGYTF
CDR3 DNA: TGTGCCAGCAGTTACTCACTCAGGGTGGGGGGTTATGGCTACACCTTC

D gene: NA
V gene: TRBV27
J gene: TRBJ2-5
clone size: NA
CDR3 protein: CASSFPGPQETQYF
CDR3 DNA: TGTGCCAGCAGTTTTCCTGGTCCTCAAGAGACCCAGTACTTC

D gene: NA
V gene: TRBV30
J gene: TRBJ1-4
clone size: NA
CDR3 protein: CAWSGSFNEKLFF
CDR3 DNA: TGTGCCTGGAGTGGCAGCTTTAATGAAAAACTGTTTTTT

D gene: NA
V gene: TRBV30
J gene: TRBJ2-5
clone size: NA
CDR3 protein: CAWRYGELQETQYF
CDR3 DNA: TGTGCCTGGAGGTACGGAGAACTACAAGAGACCCAGTACTTC

D gene: NA
V gene: TRBV2
J gene: TRBJ1-2
clone size: NA
CDR3 protein: CASSVTMYGYTF
CDR3 DNA: TGTGCCAGCAGTGTTACAATGTATGGCTACACCTTC

D gene: NA
V gene: TRBV30
J gene: TRBJ2-7
clone size: NA
CDR3 protein: CAWSQGSYEQYF
CDR3 DNA: TGTGCCTGGAGTCAGGGTAGCTACGAGCAGTACTTC

D gene: NA
V gene: TRBV5-1
J gene: TRBJ2-6
clone size: NA
CDR3 protein: CASSLEAASGANVLTF
CDR3 DNA: TGCGCCAGCAGCTTGGAGGCTGCCTCTGGGGCCAACGTCCTGACTTTC

D gene: NA
V gene: TRBV30
J gene: TRBJ2-5
clone size: NA
CDR3 protein: CAWSVRAGVQETQYF
CDR3 DNA: TGTGCCTGGAGTGTACGGGCAGGGGTACAAGAGACCCAGTACTTC

D gene: TRBD2
V gene: TRBV7-2
J gene: TRBJ2-5
clone size: NA
CDR3 protein: CASSLPSWTSGSETQYF
CDR3 DNA: TGTGCCAGCAGCTTACCTAGCTGGACTAGCGGGTCAGAGACCCAGTACTTC

D gene: NA
V gene: TRBV5-1
J gene: TRBJ1-1
clone size: NA
CDR3 protein: CASIPTVGGTEAFF
CDR3 DNA: TGCGCCAGCATCCCGACTGTGGGGGGAACTGAAGCTTTCTTT

D gene: TRBD2
V gene: TRBV7-2
J gene: TRBJ2-5
clone size: once
CDR3 protein: CASSAPGAGLQETQYF
CDR3 DNA: TGTGCCAGCAGCGCCCCAGGAGCGGGGCTCCAAGAGACCCAGTACTTC